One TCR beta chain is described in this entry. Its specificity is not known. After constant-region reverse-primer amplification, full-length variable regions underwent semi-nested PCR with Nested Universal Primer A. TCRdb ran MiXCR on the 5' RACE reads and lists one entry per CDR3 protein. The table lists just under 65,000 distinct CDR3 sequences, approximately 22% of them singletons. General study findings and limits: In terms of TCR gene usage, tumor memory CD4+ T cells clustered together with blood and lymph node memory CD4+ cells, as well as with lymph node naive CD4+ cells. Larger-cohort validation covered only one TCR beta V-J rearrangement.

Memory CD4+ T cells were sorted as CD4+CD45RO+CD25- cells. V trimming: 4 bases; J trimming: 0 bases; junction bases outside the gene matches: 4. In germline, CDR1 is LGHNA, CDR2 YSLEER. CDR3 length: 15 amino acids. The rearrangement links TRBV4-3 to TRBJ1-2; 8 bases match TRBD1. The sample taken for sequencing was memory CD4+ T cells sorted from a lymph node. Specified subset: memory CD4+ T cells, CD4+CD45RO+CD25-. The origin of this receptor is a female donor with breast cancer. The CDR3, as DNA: TGCGCCAGCAGCCGGGGGACAGGAACTAACTATGGCTACACCTTC. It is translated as CASSRGTGTNYGYTF.